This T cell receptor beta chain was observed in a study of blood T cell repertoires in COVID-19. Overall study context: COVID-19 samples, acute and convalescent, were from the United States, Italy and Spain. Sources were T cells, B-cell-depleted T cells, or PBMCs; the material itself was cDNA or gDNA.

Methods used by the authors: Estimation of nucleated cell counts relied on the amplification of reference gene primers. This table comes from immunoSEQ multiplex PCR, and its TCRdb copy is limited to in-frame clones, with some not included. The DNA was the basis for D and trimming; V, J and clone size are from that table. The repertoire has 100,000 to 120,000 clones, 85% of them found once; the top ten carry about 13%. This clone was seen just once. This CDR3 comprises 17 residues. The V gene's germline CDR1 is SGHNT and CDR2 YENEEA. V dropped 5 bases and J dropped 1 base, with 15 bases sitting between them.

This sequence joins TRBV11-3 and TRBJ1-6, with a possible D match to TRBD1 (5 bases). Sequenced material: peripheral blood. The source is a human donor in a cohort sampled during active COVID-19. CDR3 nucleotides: TGTGCCAGCAGCCAGGGATGGGGTCGGTCCTATAATTCACCCCTCCACTTT. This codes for CASSQGWGRSYNSPLHF.